Presented here are 12 T cell receptor beta chains from one specimen sequenced in a study of cytomegalovirus exposure and HLA in healthy donors. TCRdb's copy holds only in-frame clones and misses some; the assay was immunoSEQ multiplex PCR. The sample yields roughly 300,000 clones, 86% seen once. Sequencing was carried out using PBMCs. The receptors derive from a woman younger than 30 in good health and CMV-seronegative.

The V call is TRBV28, the J call TRBJ2-7; possible D gene TRBD1, 5 bases. Germline lookup yields CDR1 MDHEN and CDR2 SYDVKM. The CDR3 is 16 amino acids. V lost 4 bases, J lost 2 bases, and 18 bases lay in between. The CDR3 bases are TGTGCCAGCAGTTCGGAAGGGGTGTTTAAACCCTACGAGCAGTACTTC. The encoded protein is CASSSEGVFKPYEQYF.

The chain has TRBV5-1 and TRBJ2-1; TRBD2 aligns across 8 bases. Unmatched junction bases numbered 9, after V lost 2 bases and J lost 8 bases. CDR3 size: 15 residues. The germline V gene encodes CDR1 SGHRS and CDR2 YFSETQ. The CDR3 loop reads CASSLTGGPRDEQFF. The CDR3 region has the DNA TGCGCCAGCAGCTTAACGGGAGGGCCTCGGGATGAGCAGTTCTTC.

This chain's CDR3 is CASSARVLETQYF. CDR3 DNA sequence: TGTGCCAGCAGCGCCAGGGTCCTGGAGACCCAGTACTTC. V gene TRBV7-7 combines with J gene TRBJ2-5, with a tentative D call TRBD1 (5 bases). V was clipped by 5 bases and J by 5 bases, with 12 bases between them. This CDR3 region has 13 residues. Germline V gene data show CDR1 as SSHAT and CDR2 as FNYEAQ (reference sequence).

Only a few counts were recorded for this clone. This chain connects TRBV7-2 to TRBJ1-5, with TRBD1 identical over 10 bases. CDR1 is SGHTA, CDR2 FQGNSA, per germline. V lost 5 bases to trimming and J lost 14 bases; unmatched junction nucleotides: 6. This CDR3 region has 12 residues. CDR3 nucleotides: TGTGCCAGCAGCACCTTTGGACAGGGGGAGCATTTT. It codes for CASSTFGQGEHF.

The V call is TRBV4-1, the J call TRBJ2-7; 7 bases are a match to TRBD2. The CDR3 is made up of 17 amino acids. CDR1 and CDR2 from the germline V gene are MGHRA and YSYEKL. With 1 base clipped from V and 4 bases from J, the junction kept 13 bases outside the gene matches. The chain's CDR3 is CASSQAPPAGVSYEQYF. CDR3 DNA: TGCGCCAGCAGCCAAGCCCCACCTGCGGGAGTGTCTTACGAGCAGTACTTC.

The J gene is TRBJ2-7, the V gene TRBV6-1; TRBD1 agrees at 7 bases. The ends lost 4 bases at V and 3 bases at J; junction bases unmatched: 9. Germline CDR1 and CDR2: MNHNS and SASEGT. This CDR3 is built from 15 residues. For the CDR3, the DNA is TGTGCCAGCAGTGCCACGGGACAGCGCCACTACGAGCAGTACTTC. The encoded protein is CASSATGQRHYEQYF.

The table lists this clone with a count of one. The CDR3 DNA follows: TGTGCCAGTAGTCCAGGGTTGGCCCCCGGGGAGCTGTTTTTT. Its translation: CASSPGLAPGELFF. The rearrangement links TRBV19 to TRBJ2-2; D may be TRBD1 (5 bases). The CDR3 runs to 14 residues. The V gene lost 5 bases and the J gene lost 6 bases, with 13 bases spanning the gap. Germline CDR1 and CDR2: LNHDA and SQIVND (reference sequence).

The chain combines TRBV19 with TRBJ2-7; TRBD1 agrees at 9 bases. The CDR3 spans 16 residues. The V and J ends lost 3 bases and 3 bases, in that order; junction bases with no gene match: 9. CDR1 and CDR2 (germline): LNHDA, SQIVND (reference sequence). CDR3 coding DNA: TGTGCCAGTAGTATCCCGGGACAGGGACAGCGCTACGAGCAGTACTTC. It codes for CASSIPGQGQRYEQYF.

The chain has TRBV19 and TRBJ2-5, with D perhaps matching TRBD2 (6 bases). Germline CDR1 LNHDA, CDR2 SQIVND (reference sequence). The ends were cut back, 1 base at V and 5 bases at J, with 11 bases in the middle. CDR3 length: 14 residues. In DNA, the CDR3 is TGTGCCAGTAGTATAGCGGGAGAGGTTGAGACCCAGTACTTC. Protein: CASSIAGEVETQYF.

The chain uses TRBV30 and TRBJ1-5; the match to TRBD1 covers 8 bases. This CDR3 is built from 16 residues. The trim removed 3 bases at V and 5 bases at J, leaving 12 bases unmatched. Germline V lookup: CDR1 GTSNPN, CDR2 SVGIG (reference sequence). The CDR3 sequence: CAWSDPRDRPHQPQHF. In DNA form, the CDR3 reads TGTGCCTGGAGCGATCCAAGGGACAGGCCTCATCAGCCCCAGCATTTT.

The V call is TRBV7-9, the J call TRBJ2-7; D may be TRBD2 (6 bases). Germline values: CDR1 SEHNR, CDR2 FQNEAQ (reference sequence). The CDR3 is 17 amino acids. The V gene lost 6 bases and the J gene lost 5 bases, with 26 bases spanning the gap. The CDR3 here is CASSGAGGQNKFDEQYF. For the CDR3, the DNA is TGTGCCAGCAGTGGGGCCGGAGGGCAAAACAAGTTCGACGAGCAGTACTTC. The whole variable domain, filled in from reference TRBV7-9 and TRBJ2-7, reads DTGVSQNPRHKITKRGQNVTFRCDPISEHNRLYWYRQTLGQGPEFLTYFQNEAQLEKSRLLSDRFSAERPKGSFSTLEIQRTEQGDSAMYLCASSGAGGQNKFDEQYFGPGTRLTVT.

The chain combines TRBV9 with TRBJ1-2, with TRBD1 matching 12 bases. CDR1 and CDR2 (germline): SGDLS, YYNGEE. This CDR3 is 15 amino acids long. After removal of 3 bases from V and 7 bases from J, the junction contained 7 bases not matched to a gene. The CDR3 loop reads CASSAPGQGAIGYTF. For the CDR3, the DNA is TGTGCCAGCAGCGCCCCGGGACAGGGGGCGATTGGCTACACCTTC.